The 11 T cell receptor beta chains reported below all come from one sample, sequenced in a study of shared clonotypes between healthy human individuals. Clones were sequenced by immunoSEQ multiplex PCR, and TCRdb holds only the in-frame ones, with some missing. The sample lists about 2.3 million clones, 85% to 95% occurring once. The sample consisted of naive CD4+ T cells from PBMCs. Subset specified: CD45RA+ positively selected. The origin of the receptors is a man younger than 35 in good health. Some clones in this sample may be carry-over from other donors' samples.

This sequence joins TRBV30 and TRBJ2-5; D not certain. Germline V gene lookup returns CDR1 GTSNPN and CDR2 SVGIG (reference sequence). This CDR3 spans 13 amino acids. V was pared by 0 bases and J by 3 bases, with 8 bases between. CDR3 residues: CAWSVSFKETQYF. The DNA for the CDR3 is TGTGCCTGGAGTGTATCTTTTAAAGAGACCCAGTACTTC. Looking up the rest from reference TRBV30 and TRBJ2-5 gives the full variable domain: SQTIHQWPATLVQPVGSPLSLECTVEGTSNPNLYWYRQAAGRGLQLLFYSVGIGQISSEVPQNLSASRPQDRQFILSSKKLLLSDSGFYLCAWSVSFKETQYFGPGTRLLVL.

The chain combines TRBV28 with TRBJ2-7, with D possibly matching TRBD1 (6 bases). The germline gives CDR1 MDHEN, CDR2 SYDVKM. There are 16 residues in the CDR3. V lost 5 bases and J 10 bases, leaving 27 bases between the germline ends. For the CDR3, the DNA is TGTGCCAGCAGTCACCAACAGGGACCAGACCTACGAGCTCAGTACTTC. Protein sequence: CASSHQQGPDLRAQYF. The full variable domain, its missing parts supplied by reference TRBV28 and TRBJ2-7, is DVKVTQSSRYLVKRTGEKVFLECVQDMDHENMFWYRQDPGLGLRLIYFSYDVKMKEKGDIPEGYSVSREKKERFSLILESASTNQTSMYLCASSHQQGPDLRAQYFGPGTRLTVT.

The genes are TRBV21-1 and TRBJ2-3. TRBV21-1 is designated a pseudogene. The CDR3 contains 15 residues. The CDR3 reads CASSKDGAATDTQYF. CDR3 bases: TGTGCCAGCAGCAAAGACGGGGCCGCCACAGATACGCAGTATTTT.

The chain recombines TRBV4-3 with TRBJ2-2; TRBD2 is a possible D gene (5 bases). The CDR3 has 16 residues. Trimming shortened V by 5 bases and J by 8 bases, and 21 bases separated the two germline ends. Germline assignment: CDR1 LGHNA and CDR2 YSLEER. The CDR3 DNA reads TGCGCCAGCAGCACAAACCCTCAGCGGTCATGGGGGGAGCTGTTTTTT. Translating gives CASSTNPQRSWGELFF.

The chain employs TRBV2 and TRBJ1-1; D call uncertain. The V and J ends lost 1 base and 2 bases respectively, with 8 bases between them. The length of the CDR3 is 14 residues. Germline lookup yields CDR1 SNHLY and CDR2 FYNNEI. The CDR3 nucleotides are TGTGCCAGCAGTGAAGTCCGGGATAACACTGAAGCTTTCTTT. Amino acids: CASSEVRDNTEAFF. The full variable domain, rest sourced from reference TRBV2 and TRBJ1-1, is EPEVTQTPSHQVTQMGQEVILRCVPISNHLYFYWYRQILGQKVEFLVSFYNNEISEKSEIFDDQFSVERPDGSNFTLKIRSTKLEDSAMYFCASSEVRDNTEAFFGQGTRLTVV.

The rearrangement links TRBV5-1 to TRBJ2-7; 10 nucleotides line up with TRBD2. The junction had 10 bases not matched to a gene; V was cut back by 5 bases and J by 5 bases. CDR1 and CDR2 (germline): SGHRS, YFSETQ. The CDR3 runs to 15 residues. DNA of the CDR3: TGCGCCAGCAGTCGGCTAGCGGGAGTTAAGGACGAGCAGTACTTC. Its protein is CASSRLAGVKDEQYF.

The chain links TRBV28 to TRBJ2-4; no definite D call. The CDR3 covers 12 residues. The V gene's germline CDR1 is MDHEN and CDR2 SYDVKM. V was cut by 11 bases and J by 1 base, with 9 bases left in between. The DNA for the CDR3 is TGTGCCTCGGGTGAGGCCAAAAACATTCAGTACTTC. This codes for CASGEAKNIQYF.

About this clone itself: Other DNA sequences in this sample translate to the same CDR3. This chain links TRBV5-1 with TRBJ1-4; D is undetermined. CDR3 length equals 14 residues. Trimming removed 0 bases from V and 5 bases from J, with 8 bases in between. The V gene's germline CDR1 is SGHRS and CDR2 YFSETQ. The CDR3 bases are TGCGCCAGCAGCTTGGCCCCGACAAATGAAAAACTGTTTTTT. As protein: CASSLAPTNEKLFF.

The V and J genes are TRBV6-6 and TRBJ1-1; D is ambiguous. Deletions cut 7 bases from V and 0 bases from J, with 6 bases between. The germline V gene encodes CDR1 MNHNY and CDR2 SVGAGI (reference sequence). The CDR3 has 12 residues. The CDR3, as DNA: TGTGCCAGCACGAACATGAACACTGAAGCTTTCTTT. Translating gives CASTNMNTEAFF.

This chain uses TRBV4-1 with TRBJ2-7; no clear D. The CDR3 is 16 residues long. V lost 0 bases, J lost 0 bases, and 12 bases lay in between. CDR1 MGHRA and CDR2 YSYEKL come from the germline V gene. CDR3 in DNA: TGCGCCAGCAGCCAAGAAGGTGCTAGGAGCTCCTACGAGCAGTACTTC. It is translated as CASSQEGARSSYEQYF.

This clone appeared once. The rearrangement uses TRBV2 and TRBJ2-3, with 14 bases identical to TRBD2. With 11 bases clipped from V and 8 bases from J, the junction kept 12 bases outside the gene matches. The V gene's germline CDR1 is SNHLY and CDR2 FYNNEI. CDR3 length equals 15 residues. CDR3 in amino acids: CACMFSGTSGGTQYF. For the CDR3, the DNA is TGTGCCTGCATGTTCTCAGGGACTAGCGGGGGTACGCAGTATTTT.